This T cell receptor beta chain comes out of a study of blood T cell repertoires in COVID-19. The wider study: Samples representing acute and convalescent COVID-19 were sourced from the United States, Italy and Spain.

This CDR3 is built from 16 residues. V trimming: 3 bases; J trimming: 5 bases; junction bases outside the gene matches: 11. Germline-derived CDR1 and CDR2 are KGHSH and LQKENI. TCRdb keeps only in-frame clones here, not all; method: immunoSEQ multiplex PCR. Of approximately 17,000 clones in the sample, 85% to 90% were seen once. This chain links TRBV18 with TRBJ2-5; 8 nucleotides match TRBD2. Sequenced input: peripheral blood. This TCR came from a man in his sixties with acute or convalescent COVID-19. This CDR3 is CASSPEAGARGETQYF. The DNA for the CDR3 is TGTGCCAGCTCACCTGAAGCGGGAGCACGCGGTGAGACCCAGTACTTC.